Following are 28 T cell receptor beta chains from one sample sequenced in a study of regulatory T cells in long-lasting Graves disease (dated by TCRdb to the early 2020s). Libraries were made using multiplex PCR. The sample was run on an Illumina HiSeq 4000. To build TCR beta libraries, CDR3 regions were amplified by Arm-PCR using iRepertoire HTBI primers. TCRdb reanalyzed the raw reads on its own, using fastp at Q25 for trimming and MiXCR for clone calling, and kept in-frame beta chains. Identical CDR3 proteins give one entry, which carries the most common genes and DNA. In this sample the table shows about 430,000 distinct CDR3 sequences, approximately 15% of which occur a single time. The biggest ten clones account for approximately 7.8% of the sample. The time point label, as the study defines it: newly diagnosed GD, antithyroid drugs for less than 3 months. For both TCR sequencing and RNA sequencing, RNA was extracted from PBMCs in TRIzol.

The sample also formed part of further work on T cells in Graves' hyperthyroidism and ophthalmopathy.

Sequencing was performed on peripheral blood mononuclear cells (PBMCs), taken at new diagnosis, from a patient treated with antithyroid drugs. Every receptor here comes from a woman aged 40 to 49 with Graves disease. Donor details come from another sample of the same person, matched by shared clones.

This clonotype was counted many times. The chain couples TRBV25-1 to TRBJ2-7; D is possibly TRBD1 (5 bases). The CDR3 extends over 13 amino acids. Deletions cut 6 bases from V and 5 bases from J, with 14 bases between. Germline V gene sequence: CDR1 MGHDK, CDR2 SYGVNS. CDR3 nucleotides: TGTGCCAGCAGGGACCCAGTCAGGGACGAGCAGTACTTC. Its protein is CASRDPVRDEQYF.

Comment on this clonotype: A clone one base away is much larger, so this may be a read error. This chain's CDR3 is CSARAMALGTDTQYF. DNA for the CDR3: TGCAGTGCTAGAGCAATGGCCCTTGGCACAGATACGCAGTATTTT. The V gene is TRBV20-1, the J gene TRBJ2-3; D gene unclear. The ends were cut back, 1 base at V and 1 base at J, with 12 bases in the middle. Germline CDR1 is DFQATT and CDR2 is SNEGSKA (reference sequence). The CDR3 is 15 amino acids.

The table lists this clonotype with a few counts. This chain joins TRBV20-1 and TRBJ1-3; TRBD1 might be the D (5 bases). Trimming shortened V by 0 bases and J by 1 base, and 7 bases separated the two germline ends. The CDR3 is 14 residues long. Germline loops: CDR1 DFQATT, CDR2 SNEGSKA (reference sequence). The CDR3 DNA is TGCAGTGCTAGAGACGGGGCTTCTGGAAACACCATATATTTT. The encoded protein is CSARDGASGNTIYF.

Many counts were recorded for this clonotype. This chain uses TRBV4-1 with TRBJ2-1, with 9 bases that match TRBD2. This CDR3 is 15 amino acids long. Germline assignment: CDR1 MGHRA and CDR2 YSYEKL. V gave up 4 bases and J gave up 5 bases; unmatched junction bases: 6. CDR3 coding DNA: TGCGCCAGCAGCCTTGCGGGACTAGCCAACAATGAGCAGTTCTTC. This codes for CASSLAGLANNEQFF.

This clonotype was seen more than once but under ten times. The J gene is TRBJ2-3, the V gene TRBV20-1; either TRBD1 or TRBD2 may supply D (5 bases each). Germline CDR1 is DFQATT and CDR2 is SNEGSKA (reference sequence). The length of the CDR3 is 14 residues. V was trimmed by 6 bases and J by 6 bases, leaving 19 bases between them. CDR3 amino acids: CSAPRERPFDTQYF. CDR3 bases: TGCAGTGCCCCCAGGGAGCGTCCCTTTGATACGCAGTATTTT.

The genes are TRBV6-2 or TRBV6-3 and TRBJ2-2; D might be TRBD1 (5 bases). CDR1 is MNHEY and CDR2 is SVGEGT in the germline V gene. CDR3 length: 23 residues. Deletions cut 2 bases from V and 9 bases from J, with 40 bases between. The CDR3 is CASSYQPSLQGNTSKLTSWELFF. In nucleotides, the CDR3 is TGTGCCAGCAGTTACCAACCATCACTTCAGGGTAACACCTCAAAACTGACTTCCTGGGAGCTGTTTTTT.

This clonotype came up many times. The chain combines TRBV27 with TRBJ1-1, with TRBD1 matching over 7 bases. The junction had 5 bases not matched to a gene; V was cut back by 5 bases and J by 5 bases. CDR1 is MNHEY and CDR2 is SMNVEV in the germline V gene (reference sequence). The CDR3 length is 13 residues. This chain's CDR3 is CASSVNRGTEAFF. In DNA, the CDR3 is TGTGCCAGCAGTGTCAACAGGGGAACTGAAGCTTTCTTT.

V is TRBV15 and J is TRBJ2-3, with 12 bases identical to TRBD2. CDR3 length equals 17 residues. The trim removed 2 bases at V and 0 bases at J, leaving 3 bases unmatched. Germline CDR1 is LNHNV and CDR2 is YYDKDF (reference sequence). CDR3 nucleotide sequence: TGTGCCACCAGCAGACTAGCGGGAGGGCCTAGCACAGATACGCAGTATTTT. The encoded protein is CATSRLAGGPSTDTQYF.

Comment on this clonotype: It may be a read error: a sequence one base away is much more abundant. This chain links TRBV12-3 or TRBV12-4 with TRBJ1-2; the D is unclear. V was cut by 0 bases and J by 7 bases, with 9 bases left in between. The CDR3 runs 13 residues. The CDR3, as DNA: TGTGCCAGCAGTTTAGCGGTTACATTTGGCTACACCTTC. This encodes CASSLAVTFGYTF.

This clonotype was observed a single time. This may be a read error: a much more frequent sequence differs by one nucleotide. CDR3 in DNA: TGTGCCAGCAGTGAGGGAATGGATACGCAGTATTTT. Translation: CASSEGMDTQYF. The chain is built from TRBV2 and TRBJ2-3; D gene unclear. Germline-derived CDR1 and CDR2 are SNHLY and FYNNEI. Trimming removed 3 bases from V and 6 bases from J, with 7 bases in between. The CDR3 runs to 12 residues.

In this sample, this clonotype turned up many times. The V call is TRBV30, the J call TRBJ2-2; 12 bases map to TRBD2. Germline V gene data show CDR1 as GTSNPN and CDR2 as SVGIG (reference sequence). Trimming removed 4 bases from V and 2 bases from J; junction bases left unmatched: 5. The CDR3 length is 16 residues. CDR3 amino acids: CAWNGLAGPNTGELFF. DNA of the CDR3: TGTGCCTGGAACGGACTAGCGGGGCCAAACACCGGGGAGCTGTTTTTT.

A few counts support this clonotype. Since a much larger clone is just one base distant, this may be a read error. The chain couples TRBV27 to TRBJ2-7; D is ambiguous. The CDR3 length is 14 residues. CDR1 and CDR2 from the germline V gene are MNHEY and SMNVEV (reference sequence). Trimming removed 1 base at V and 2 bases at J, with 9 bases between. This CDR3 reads CASSLWPEAYEQYF. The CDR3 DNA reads TGTGCCAGCAGTTTATGGCCTGAAGCCTACGAGCAGTACTTC.

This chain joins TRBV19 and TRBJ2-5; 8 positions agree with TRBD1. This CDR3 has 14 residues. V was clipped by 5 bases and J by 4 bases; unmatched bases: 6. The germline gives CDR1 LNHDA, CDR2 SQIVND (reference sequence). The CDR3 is CASSRGRGPETQYF. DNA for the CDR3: TGTGCCAGTAGTCGGGGCAGGGGGCCAGAGACCCAGTACTTC.

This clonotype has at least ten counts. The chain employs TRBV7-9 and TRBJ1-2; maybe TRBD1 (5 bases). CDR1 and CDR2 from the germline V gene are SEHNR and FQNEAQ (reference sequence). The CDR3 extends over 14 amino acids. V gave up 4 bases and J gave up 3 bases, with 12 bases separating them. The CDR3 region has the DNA TGTGCCAGCAGCTCTGGGACGTGGGACTATGGCTACACCTTC. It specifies CASSSGTWDYGYTF.

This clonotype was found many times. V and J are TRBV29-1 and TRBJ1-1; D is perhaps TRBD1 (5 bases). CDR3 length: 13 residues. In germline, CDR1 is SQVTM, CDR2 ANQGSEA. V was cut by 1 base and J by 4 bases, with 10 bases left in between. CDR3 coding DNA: TGCAGCGTTGAAGTTGGGACGGGCACTGAAGCTTTCTTT. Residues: CSVEVGTGTEAFF.

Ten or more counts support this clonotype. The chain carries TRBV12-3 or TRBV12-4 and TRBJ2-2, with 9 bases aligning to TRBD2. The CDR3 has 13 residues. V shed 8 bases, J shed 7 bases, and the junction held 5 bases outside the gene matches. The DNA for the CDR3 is TGTGCCAGCGGGCGGGAGGGGGTCGGGGAGCTGTTTTTT. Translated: CASGREGVGELFF.

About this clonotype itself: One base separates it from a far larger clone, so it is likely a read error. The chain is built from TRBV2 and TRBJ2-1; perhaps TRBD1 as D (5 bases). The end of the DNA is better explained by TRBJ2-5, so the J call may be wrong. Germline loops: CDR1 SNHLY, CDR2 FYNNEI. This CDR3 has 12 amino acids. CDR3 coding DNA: TGTGCCAGCCTCTCAGGGCCGGAGACCCAGTACTTC. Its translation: CASLSGPETQYF.

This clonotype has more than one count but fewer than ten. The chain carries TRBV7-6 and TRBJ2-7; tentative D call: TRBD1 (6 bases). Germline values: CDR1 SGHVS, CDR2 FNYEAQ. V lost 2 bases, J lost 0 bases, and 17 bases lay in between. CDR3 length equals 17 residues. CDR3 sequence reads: CASSLFLDSRSSYEQYF. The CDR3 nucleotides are TGTGCCAGCAGCTTATTCCTGGACAGTCGGAGCTCCTACGAGCAGTACTTC.

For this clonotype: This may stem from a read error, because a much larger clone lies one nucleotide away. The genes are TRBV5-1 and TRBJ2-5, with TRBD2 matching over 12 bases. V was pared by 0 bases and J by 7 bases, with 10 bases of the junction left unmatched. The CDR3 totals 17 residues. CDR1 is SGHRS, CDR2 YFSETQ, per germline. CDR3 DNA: TGCGCCAGCAGCTTGGAGACTAGCGGGGGTCCTCCGTCGACCCAGTACTTC. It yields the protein CASSLETSGGPPSTQYF.

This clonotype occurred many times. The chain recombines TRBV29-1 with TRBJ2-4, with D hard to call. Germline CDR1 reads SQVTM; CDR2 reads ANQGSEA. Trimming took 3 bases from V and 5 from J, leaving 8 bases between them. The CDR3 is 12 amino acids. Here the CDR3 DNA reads TGCAGCGTTGACAGCCCCGAAAACATTCAGTACTTC. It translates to CSVDSPENIQYF.

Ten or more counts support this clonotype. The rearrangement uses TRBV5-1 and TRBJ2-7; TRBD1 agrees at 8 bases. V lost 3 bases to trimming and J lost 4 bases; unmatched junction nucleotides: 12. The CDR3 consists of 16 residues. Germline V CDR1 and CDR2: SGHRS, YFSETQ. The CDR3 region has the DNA TGCGCCAGCAGCTCTGGGGGTGGGACAGGAGTTTACGAGCAGTACTTC. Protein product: CASSSGGGTGVYEQYF. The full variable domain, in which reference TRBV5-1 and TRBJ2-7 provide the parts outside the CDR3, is KAGVTQTPRYLIKTRGQQVTLSCSPISGHRSVSWYQQTPGQGLQFLFEYFSETQRNKGNFPGRFSGRQFSNSRSEMNVSTLELGDSALYLCASSSGGGTGVYEQYFGPGTRLTVT.

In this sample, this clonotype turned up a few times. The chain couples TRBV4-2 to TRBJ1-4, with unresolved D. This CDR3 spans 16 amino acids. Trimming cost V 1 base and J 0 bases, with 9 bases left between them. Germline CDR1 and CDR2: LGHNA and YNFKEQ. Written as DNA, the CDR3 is TGTGCCAGCAGCCAAGTCTCGACGGCAACTAATGAAAAACTGTTTTTT. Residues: CASSQVSTATNEKLFF.

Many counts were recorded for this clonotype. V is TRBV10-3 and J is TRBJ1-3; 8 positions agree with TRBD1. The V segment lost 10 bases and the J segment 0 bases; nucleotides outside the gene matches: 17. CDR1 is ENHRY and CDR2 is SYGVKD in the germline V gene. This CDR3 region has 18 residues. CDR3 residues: CATNTGQGAGDSGNTIYF. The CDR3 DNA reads TGTGCCACCAACACTGGACAGGGAGCAGGGGACTCTGGAAACACCATATATTTT.

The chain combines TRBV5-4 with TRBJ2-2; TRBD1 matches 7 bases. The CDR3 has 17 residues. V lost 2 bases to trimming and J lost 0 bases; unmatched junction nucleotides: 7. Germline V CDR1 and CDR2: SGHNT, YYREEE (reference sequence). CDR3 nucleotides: TGTGCCAGCAGCTTAGCGCCCGGACAGGCGAACACCGGGGAGCTGTTTTTT. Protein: CASSLAPGQANTGELFF.

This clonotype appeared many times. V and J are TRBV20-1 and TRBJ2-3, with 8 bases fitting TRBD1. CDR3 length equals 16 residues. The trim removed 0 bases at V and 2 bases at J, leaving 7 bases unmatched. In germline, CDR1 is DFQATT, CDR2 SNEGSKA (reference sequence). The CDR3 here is CSARDPAGGHTDTQYF. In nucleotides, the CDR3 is TGCAGTGCTAGAGATCCGGCAGGGGGCCACACAGATACGCAGTATTTT.

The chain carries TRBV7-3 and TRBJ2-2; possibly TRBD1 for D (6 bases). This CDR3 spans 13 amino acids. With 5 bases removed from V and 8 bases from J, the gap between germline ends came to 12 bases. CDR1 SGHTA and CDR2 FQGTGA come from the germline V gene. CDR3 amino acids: CASSLKQGGELFF. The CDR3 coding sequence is TGTGCCAGCAGCCTCAAACAGGGTGGGGAGCTGTTTTTT.

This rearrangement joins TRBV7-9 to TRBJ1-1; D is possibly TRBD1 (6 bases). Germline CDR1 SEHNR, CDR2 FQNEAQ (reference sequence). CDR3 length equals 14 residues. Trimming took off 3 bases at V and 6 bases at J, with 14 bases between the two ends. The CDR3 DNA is TGTGCCAGCAGCTTCACGACAGGAGGCCCTGAAGCTTTCTTT. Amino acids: CASSFTTGGPEAFF. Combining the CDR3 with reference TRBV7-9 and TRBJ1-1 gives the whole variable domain DTGVSQNPRHKITKRGQNVTFRCDPISEHNRLYWYRQTLGQGPEFLTYFQNEAQLEKSRLLSDRFSAERPKGSFSTLEIQRTEQGDSAMYLCASSFTTGGPEAFFGQGTRLTVV.

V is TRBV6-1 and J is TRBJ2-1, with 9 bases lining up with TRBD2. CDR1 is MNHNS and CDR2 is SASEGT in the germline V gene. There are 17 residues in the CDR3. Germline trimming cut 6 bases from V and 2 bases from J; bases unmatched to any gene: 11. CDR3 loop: CASSPGGGRAPYNEQFF. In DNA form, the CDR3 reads TGTGCCAGCAGCCCCGGAGGCGGGAGGGCCCCCTACAATGAGCAGTTCTTC.